These 17 T cell receptor beta chains share one sample of origin, sequenced in a study of PD-1 blockade in classical Hodgkin lymphoma (dated by TCRdb to about 2020). Read against the paper, the sample's time point label means: cycle 4 day 1 (C4D1), after less than seven weeks of nivolumab. Relapse after autologous stem cell transplantation had occurred in all trial patients, and cohorts A, B and C were distinguished by prior brentuximab vedotin exposure. The library was generated by the immunoSEQ multiplex PCR assay. The table comes from immuneACCESS by way of TCRdb, which keeps in-frame sequences with V and J called. Part of the clones is missing from these tables; in studies checked, under half for an unresolved V gene and the rest for unknown reasons. In all, the sample holds about 90,000 clones, and approximately 90% of those were seen once. The leading ten clones occupy approximately 2.9% of the sample.

The source material was peripheral blood mononuclear cells (PBMCs), sampled before the fourth cycle of nivolumab. These receptors originate from a human donor with classical Hodgkin lymphoma.

V is TRBV12-5 and J is TRBJ2-7; D not resolved. The CDR3 extends over 13 amino acids. With 1 base removed from V and 4 bases from J, the gap between germline ends came to 8 bases. CDR1 LGHNT and CDR2 FRNRAP come from the germline V gene. CDR3 in amino acids: CASGLDPRYEQYF. CDR3 DNA: TGTGCTAGTGGTTTGGACCCGAGATACGAGCAGTACTTC.

The chain combines TRBV29-1 with TRBJ2-7; a possible D gene is TRBD1 (6 bases). Looked up from germline, CDR1 is SQVTM and CDR2 is ANQGSEA. The CDR3 consists of 16 residues. The ends were cut back, 4 bases at V and 5 bases at J, with 24 bases in the middle. The CDR3 DNA reads TGCAGCGTTGTCACGGGAATCCAGGGGCCTACAAACGAGCAGTACTTC. This sequence encodes CSVVTGIQGPTNEQYF.

V gene TRBV9 combines with J gene TRBJ2-3; a possible D gene is TRBD1 (6 bases). Germline-derived CDR1 and CDR2 are SGDLS and YYNGEE. The V end lost 0 bases, the J end lost 2 bases, and 10 bases lay between the germline ends. This CDR3 has 15 amino acids. CDR3 sequence reads: CASSVDQGFTDTQYF. The CDR3 bases are TGTGCCAGCAGCGTAGATCAGGGGTTCACAGATACGCAGTATTTT.

The CDR3: CASSAYGPEAFF. Written as DNA, the CDR3 is TGTGCCAGCAGCGCCTACGGTCCTGAAGCTTTCTTT. The chain employs TRBV7-8 and TRBJ1-1; D is uncertain. The CDR3 has 12 residues. The germline V gene has CDR1 SGHVS and CDR2 FQNEAQ. Deletions cut 5 bases from V and 6 bases from J, with 10 bases between.

Only one count was recorded for this clone. This rearrangement joins TRBV7-2 to TRBJ2-5; no reliable D call. With 5 bases removed from V and 5 bases from J, the gap between germline ends came to 12 bases. Germline loops: CDR1 SGHTA, CDR2 FQGNSA. The CDR3 sequence is 13 residues long. CDR3: CASSPGPRETQYF. Here the CDR3 DNA reads TGTGCCAGCAGCCCAGGACCGCGGGAGACCCAGTACTTC.

This chain uses TRBV2 with TRBJ2-5; TRBD1 aligns across 10 bases. The V gene's germline CDR1 is SNHLY and CDR2 FYNNEI. With V trimmed by 4 bases and J by 5 bases, 1 base remained unmatched. This CDR3 region has 13 residues. For the CDR3, the DNA is TGTGCCAGCAGTGGGGACAGGGGTGAGACCCAGTACTTC. Protein sequence: CASSGDRGETQYF. Supplemented by reference TRBV2 and TRBJ2-5, the full variable domain reads EPEVTQTPSHQVTQMGQEVILRCVPISNHLYFYWYRQILGQKVEFLVSFYNNEISEKSEIFDDQFSVERPDGSNFTLKIRSTKLEDSAMYFCASSGDRGETQYFGPGTRLLVL.

The chain employs TRBV7-3 and TRBJ2-7, with a weak D call TRBD2 (6 bases). Germline lookup yields CDR1 SGHTA and CDR2 FQGTGA. Deletions cut 2 bases from V and 0 bases from J, with 8 bases between. The CDR3 spans 14 residues. The CDR3 sequence is CASSLGRSSYEQYF. The CDR3 DNA follows: TGTGCCAGCAGCTTAGGGAGGTCCTCCTACGAGCAGTACTTC.

V usage is TRBV25-1 and J usage is TRBJ1-5; no clear D. The CDR3 is 16 amino acids. Germline V gene data show CDR1 as MGHDK and CDR2 as SYGVNS. The germline V and J ends were trimmed by 3 bases and 0 bases, with 12 bases remaining between them. CDR3 DNA sequence: TGTGCCAGCAGTGAGGAGACACTTGATAGCAATCAGCCCCAGCATTTT. This codes for CASSEETLDSNQPQHF.

The V call is TRBV9, the J call TRBJ2-2, with TRBD1 identical over 11 bases. The J segment lost 3 bases and the V segment lost 4 bases, leaving 17 bases of the junction unmatched. From germline, CDR1 is SGDLS and CDR2 YYNGEE. This CDR3 has 20 residues. The CDR3 loop reads CASSPFLLGQGGTDTGELFF. The CDR3 DNA reads TGTGCCAGCAGCCCATTCCTACTGGGACAGGGGGGAACGGACACCGGGGAGCTGTTTTTT. Drawing the rest from reference TRBV9 and TRBJ2-2, the complete variable domain is DSGVTQTPKHLITATGQRVTLRCSPRSGDLSVYWYQQSLDQGLQFLIQYYNGEERAKGNILERFSAQQFPDLHSELNLSSLELGDSALYFCASSPFLLGQGGTDTGELFFGEGSRLTVL.

The V call is TRBV15, the J call TRBJ2-1, with a tentative D call TRBD2 (7 bases). CDR1 and CDR2 from the germline V gene are LNHNV and YYDKDF (reference sequence). With 5 bases removed from V and 6 bases from J, the gap between germline ends came to 20 bases. This CDR3 has 16 residues. This CDR3 reads CATSGMKGGTSNEQFF. Here the CDR3 DNA reads TGTGCCACCAGCGGAATGAAGGGGGGGACCTCCAATGAGCAGTTCTTC.

V and J are TRBV7-8 and TRBJ2-7, with 7 nucleotides matching TRBD1. The junction had 8 bases not matched to a gene; V was cut back by 5 bases and J by 7 bases. Germline V gene data show CDR1 as SGHVS and CDR2 as FQNEAQ. This CDR3 contains 13 residues. CDR3 sequence: CASSPGQVGEQYF. The DNA of the CDR3 is TGTGCCAGCAGCCCCGGACAGGTGGGGGAGCAGTACTTC.

The V gene is TRBV19, the J gene TRBJ2-3; 10 bases fit TRBD1. V dropped 3 bases and J dropped 0; count of bases not matched to a gene: 9. The length of the CDR3 is 18 residues. Germline CDR1 and CDR2: LNHDA and SQIVND (reference sequence). CDR3 protein: CASSIHPGQGVSTDTQYF. CDR3 coding DNA: TGTGCCAGTAGTATTCATCCCGGACAGGGGGTAAGCACAGATACGCAGTATTTT.

This chain uses TRBV19 with TRBJ2-1; D ambiguous. V was shortened by 2 bases and J by 0 bases, with 20 bases between the two germline ends. There are 19 residues in the CDR3. In germline, CDR1 is LNHDA, CDR2 SQIVND (reference sequence). Here the CDR3 reads CASSISGPPVVSSYNEQFF. CDR3 bases: TGTGCCAGTAGTATATCAGGCCCCCCTGTCGTTAGCTCCTACAATGAGCAGTTCTTC.

The rearrangement uses TRBV9 and TRBJ1-1, with 9 bases fitting TRBD1. The germline V gene has CDR1 SGDLS and CDR2 YYNGEE. The CDR3 length is 17 residues. Trimming removed 4 bases from V and 0 bases from J; junction bases left unmatched: 10. CDR3 loop: CASSLSGTGTLNTEAFF. CDR3 coding DNA: TGTGCCAGCAGCCTCTCCGGGACAGGGACCCTGAACACTGAAGCTTTCTTT.

The rearrangement links TRBV19 to TRBJ2-1; no definite D call. Germline CDR1 LNHDA, CDR2 SQIVND (reference sequence). Trimming took 4 bases from V and 0 from J, leaving 13 bases between them. The CDR3 is made up of 16 amino acids. For the CDR3, the DNA is TGTGCCAGTAGTAAGTCGAGTTTAAACTCCTACAATGAGCAGTTCTTC. Protein product: CASSKSSLNSYNEQFF.

The rearrangement links TRBV7-2 to TRBJ1-4; no clear D. The CDR3 contains 14 residues. Trimming took off 4 bases at V and 7 bases at J, with 13 bases between the two ends. From germline, CDR1 is SGHTA and CDR2 FQGNSA. CDR3 region: CASSSQRLGEKLFF. CDR3 coding DNA: TGTGCCAGCAGCTCCCAGAGGCTCGGTGAAAAACTGTTTTTT.

This CDR3 is CASGEGVGEQYF. DNA for the CDR3: TGTGCCAGCGGGGAGGGGGTAGGCGAGCAGTACTTC. This chain links TRBV4-2 with TRBJ2-7; D possibly corresponds to TRBD2 (7 bases). Germline V gene lookup returns CDR1 LGHNA and CDR2 YNFKEQ. This CDR3 is built from 12 residues. V was shortened by 8 bases and J by 6 bases, with 14 bases between the two germline ends.